What follows are 23 T cell receptor beta chains derived from one specimen sequenced in a study of blood T cell repertoires in COVID-19. Sequencing was performed with immunoSEQ multiplex PCR; in TCRdb, only in-frame clones are kept and a portion is missing. There are some 230,000 clones in the sample; 65% to 90% occur only once, and 7.4% lies in the top ten. The sample consisted of peripheral blood. Receptors were obtained from a woman aged 50 to 65 with acute or convalescent COVID-19.

This clone was counted a single time. The chain employs TRBV9 and TRBJ2-1, with no clear D. CDR3 size: 12 residues. The germline gives CDR1 SGDLS, CDR2 YYNGEE. With 0 bases removed from V and 9 bases from J, the gap between germline ends came to 7 bases. The CDR3 nucleotides are TGTGCCAGCAGCGTAGCGGGTTTTGAGCAGTTCTTC. The encoded protein is CASSVAGFEQFF.

This clone was detected a few times. This chain joins TRBV2 and TRBJ1-5, with D possibly being TRBD1 (5 bases). The CDR3 is made up of 16 amino acids. The V end was cut by 3 bases, the J end by 0 bases, with 12 bases between. Germline V lookup: CDR1 SNHLY, CDR2 FYNNEI. The CDR3 region has the DNA TGTGCCAGCAGTGACCGTGTCAGGGATAGCAATCAGCCCCAGCATTTT. It specifies CASSDRVRDSNQPQHF. Based on the CDR3 plus reference TRBV2 and TRBJ1-5, the full variable domain is EPEVTQTPSHQVTQMGQEVILRCVPISNHLYFYWYRQILGQKVEFLVSFYNNEISEKSEIFDDQFSVERPDGSNFTLKIRSTKLEDSAMYFCASSDRVRDSNQPQHFGDGTRLSIL.

This clone was seen a few times. The chain recombines TRBV2 with TRBJ1-3; no reliable D call. V was shortened by 4 bases and J by 3 bases, with 7 bases between the two germline ends. Germline V CDR1 and CDR2: SNHLY, FYNNEI. This CDR3 comprises 13 residues. The CDR3 reads CASSVSLGNTIYF. CDR3 nucleotide sequence: TGTGCCAGCAGTGTGAGCCTTGGAAACACCATATATTTT.

V gene TRBV27 combines with J gene TRBJ2-1; 9 nucleotides agree with TRBD2. Looked up from germline, CDR1 is MNHEY and CDR2 is SMNVEV (reference sequence). The CDR3 has 17 amino acids. V dropped 0 bases and J dropped 4; count of bases not matched to a gene: 7. The CDR3 spells CASSLSAWAGGYNEQFF. The CDR3 DNA is TGTGCCAGCAGTTTATCAGCGTGGGCGGGAGGGTACAATGAGCAGTTCTTC.

This chain connects TRBV7-9 to TRBJ2-7; tentatively, D is TRBD2 (5 bases). Germline V CDR1 and CDR2: SEHNR, FQNEAQ (reference sequence). Trimming took 5 bases from V and 7 from J, leaving 18 bases between them. CDR3 length: 14 amino acids. The CDR3 DNA is TGTGCCAGCAGCATCGGGCCCTACCCGGGGGAGCAGTACTTC. Translated, it gives CASSIGPYPGEQYF.

The chain links TRBV28 to TRBJ2-1; 8 positions match TRBD2. V was pared by 5 bases and J by 7 bases, with 13 bases of the junction left unmatched. Germline V gene lookup returns CDR1 MDHEN and CDR2 SYDVKM. The CDR3 sequence is 16 residues long. Here the CDR3 reads CASSPQGSGRINEQFF. For the CDR3, the DNA is TGTGCCAGCAGTCCCCAGGGGAGCGGGAGAATAAATGAGCAGTTCTTC.

J is TRBJ2-7 and V is TRBV5-8, with TRBD1 identical over 7 bases. Germline loops: CDR1 SGHTS, CDR2 YDEGEE. The trim removed 4 bases at V and 0 bases at J, leaving 4 bases unmatched. This CDR3 comprises 14 residues. DNA of the CDR3: TGTGCCAGCAGCAAAGGACAGGCCTCCTACGAGCAGTACTTC. It is translated as CASSKGQASYEQYF.

This clone came up once. The gene calls are TRBV7-2 and TRBJ2-7; 12 nucleotides match TRBD2. J was trimmed by 4 bases and V by 6 bases; bases with no gene match: 4. CDR1 and CDR2 from the germline V gene are SGHTA and FQGNSA. The CDR3 is 14 amino acids. CDR3 loop: CASRSSGGAYEQYF. The CDR3 DNA reads TGTGCCAGCAGGTCTAGCGGGGGGGCTTACGAGCAGTACTTC.

This clone was seen just once. V and J are TRBV7-2 and TRBJ1-4, with D possibly being TRBD1 (6 bases). CDR3 length equals 14 residues. Trimming removed 4 bases from V and 8 bases from J, with 14 bases in between. Germline values: CDR1 SGHTA, CDR2 FQGNSA. In DNA form, the CDR3 reads TGTGCCAGCAGCTCCGGGGGGGCTGGCGAAAAACTGTTTTTT. Its protein is CASSSGGAGEKLFF. The full variable domain, rest sourced from reference TRBV7-2 and TRBJ1-4, is GAGVSQSPSNKVTEKGKDVELRCDPISGHTALYWYRQSLGQGLEFLIYFQGNSAPDKSGLPSDRFSAERTGGSVSTLTIQRTQQEDSAVYLCASSSGGAGEKLFFGSGTQLSVL.

Points on this clone: Other DNA sequences in the same sample also yield this CDR3. V and J are TRBV19 and TRBJ2-5; 8 nucleotides line up with TRBD2. Germline V CDR1 and CDR2: LNHDA, SQIVND (reference sequence). V was clipped by 1 base and J by 4 bases; unmatched bases: 2. This CDR3 region has 14 residues. The CDR3: CASSIVAGGETQYF. Here the CDR3 DNA reads TGTGCCAGTAGTATAGTCGCGGGAGGAGAGACCCAGTACTTC.

This sequence joins TRBV19 and TRBJ2-3, with D tentatively TRBD1 (5 bases). The CDR3 covers 13 residues. Per the germline V gene, CDR1 is LNHDA and CDR2 is SQIVND (reference sequence). The germline V and J ends were trimmed by 10 bases and 4 bases, with 15 bases remaining between them. This chain's CDR3 is CATGPQGADTQYF. In DNA form, the CDR3 reads TGTGCCACAGGCCCCCAGGGCGCAGATACGCAGTATTTT. Drawing the rest from reference TRBV19 and TRBJ2-3, the complete variable domain is DGGITQSPKYLFRKEGQNVTLSCEQNLNHDAMYWYRQDPGQGLRLIYYSQIVNDFQKGDIAEGYSVSREKKESFPLTVTSAQKNPTAFYLCATGPQGADTQYFGPGTRLTVL.

The genes are TRBV19 and TRBJ1-1; D perhaps matches TRBD1 (6 bases). Between the trimmed V and J ends, which lost 4 bases and 4 bases, there was a span of 13 bases. Germline V gives CDR1 LNHDA, CDR2 SQIVND (reference sequence). The CDR3 is 14 amino acids. The CDR3 loop is CASSTFTGTTEAFF. In DNA form, the CDR3 reads TGTGCCAGTAGTACATTTACAGGGACCACTGAAGCTTTCTTT.

This clone has a handful of counts. V usage is TRBV9 and J usage is TRBJ1-5; D might be TRBD1 (5 bases). The germline V gene has CDR1 SGDLS and CDR2 YYNGEE. The CDR3 covers 14 residues. Deletions cut 0 bases from V and 4 bases from J, with 8 bases between. CDR3 region: CASSVGQFNQPQHF. The CDR3 region has the DNA TGTGCCAGCAGCGTAGGACAGTTTAATCAGCCCCAGCATTTT.

The CDR3 coding sequence is TGTGCCAGCAGCTTAGGCGGGACAGGGTTGAGGGAGCAGTACTTC. Protein sequence: CASSLGGTGLREQYF. The chain joins TRBV7-2 to TRBJ2-7, with TRBD1 matching over 9 bases. From germline, CDR1 is SGHTA and CDR2 FQGNSA. This CDR3 contains 15 residues. Trimming cost V 1 base and J 7 bases; bases outside gene matches: 8.

The chain uses TRBV27 and TRBJ1-1, with D possibly matching TRBD1 (6 bases). V shed 6 bases and J shed 4 bases, with 15 bases lying between them. Germline lookup yields CDR1 MNHEY and CDR2 SMNVEV (reference sequence). The CDR3 has 14 residues. The CDR3 DNA sequence: TGTGCCAGCAGAATCATACCCAGGGGCACTGAAGCTTTCTTT. Protein sequence: CASRIIPRGTEAFF.

The chain carries TRBV10-1 and TRBJ2-5, with a tentative D call TRBD2 (5 bases). This CDR3 is 14 amino acids long. Trimming left V 0 bases short and J 5 bases short, with 10 bases between. CDR1 is WNHNN and CDR2 is SYGVQD in the germline V gene (reference sequence). This CDR3 reads CASSESGGFETQYF. The DNA of the CDR3 is TGCGCCAGCAGTGAGTCTGGCGGGTTTGAGACCCAGTACTTC.

CDR3 in amino acids: CASSPSQGWETQYF. CDR3 sequence (DNA): TGTGCCAGCTCACCATCGCAGGGCTGGGAGACCCAGTACTTC. The chain carries TRBV18 and TRBJ2-5, with D perhaps matching TRBD1 (5 bases). Trimming removed 2 bases at V and 5 bases at J, with 12 bases between. Germline assignment: CDR1 KGHSH and CDR2 LQKENI. The CDR3 length is 14 residues.

The chain has TRBV7-9 and TRBJ2-5, with TRBD2 matching 11 bases. The CDR3 is made up of 17 amino acids. Germline CDR1 SEHNR, CDR2 FQNEAQ (reference sequence). After removal of 3 bases from V and 4 bases from J, the junction contained 10 bases not matched to a gene. CDR3 sequence (DNA): TGTGCCAGCAGCTTGGGTACTAGCGGGAGAGCCTCAGAGACCCAGTACTTC. Amino acids: CASSLGTSGRASETQYF.

This sequence joins TRBV5-1 and TRBJ2-2, with a weak D call TRBD1 (5 bases). V lost 2 bases and J 0 bases, leaving 8 bases between the germline ends. Germline CDR1 and CDR2: SGHRS and YFSETQ. The CDR3 extends over 15 amino acids. The CDR3 coding sequence is TGCGCCAGCAGCTTTTCACAGGCGAACACCGGGGAGCTGTTTTTT. This encodes CASSFSQANTGELFF.

The CDR3 DNA is TGTGCCGGAAGGACGGGACAGGCGACCGGCTACACCTTC. Encoded protein: CAGRTGQATGYTF. The rearrangement uses TRBV12-3 or TRBV12-4 and TRBJ1-2; 8 bases match TRBD1. This CDR3 comprises 13 residues. The ends lost 11 bases at V and 8 bases at J; junction bases unmatched: 13.

The genes are TRBV3-1 (or the pseudogene TRBV3-2) and TRBJ2-1; D unresolved. CDR1 is LGHDT and CDR2 is YNNKEL in the germline V gene (reference sequence). The CDR3 extends over 18 amino acids. Trimming pared 0 bases from V and 2 bases from J, leaving 17 bases between. This CDR3 is CASSQDMVRRRPYNEQFF. CDR3 nucleotide sequence: TGTGCCAGCAGCCAAGATATGGTGAGGAGAAGGCCCTACAATGAGCAGTTCTTC.

The chain is built from TRBV4-3 and TRBJ1-6, with 7 bases matching TRBD1. This CDR3 comprises 17 residues. The ends lost 4 bases at V and 8 bases at J; junction bases unmatched: 14. Germline V gene sequence: CDR1 LGHNA, CDR2 YSLEER. The CDR3 bases are TGCGCCAGCAGCCCCGCGCCCAGGGGGTCTTCTGATTCACCCCTCCACTTT. Protein sequence: CASSPAPRGSSDSPLHF.

This sequence joins TRBV2 and TRBJ1-3, with 8 positions matching TRBD1. V was clipped by 6 bases and J by 4 bases; unmatched bases: 8. In germline, CDR1 is SNHLY, CDR2 FYNNEI. The CDR3 length is 15 residues. CDR3 DNA: TGTGCCAGCAGCGCCCAGGGGGCGGCGGGAAACACCATATATTTT. Protein: CASSAQGAAGNTIYF.